The T cell receptor (beta chain) described here comes from a study of blood T cell repertoires in COVID-19. Across the whole study: Sample material is recorded as cDNA or gDNA derived from T cells, B-cell-depleted T cells, or PBMCs.

Libraries were prepared by immunoSEQ multiplex PCR; TCRdb keeps only in-frame clonotypes and omits some of them. The data show some 330,000 clones, over 75% seen once. Germline assignment: CDR1 SGHAT and CDR2 FQDESV (reference sequence). The germline V and J ends were trimmed by 3 bases and 2 bases, with 13 bases remaining between them. This CDR3 is built from 15 residues. The origin of this receptor is a woman between 45 and 65 years old with active or convalescent COVID-19. The sample consisted of peripheral blood. This chain links TRBV11-1 with TRBJ2-5; maybe TRBD2 (6 bases). CDR3 protein: CASSFFGGDQETQYF. In DNA, the CDR3 is TGTGCCAGCAGCTTTTTCGGCGGGGATCAAGAGACCCAGTACTTC.